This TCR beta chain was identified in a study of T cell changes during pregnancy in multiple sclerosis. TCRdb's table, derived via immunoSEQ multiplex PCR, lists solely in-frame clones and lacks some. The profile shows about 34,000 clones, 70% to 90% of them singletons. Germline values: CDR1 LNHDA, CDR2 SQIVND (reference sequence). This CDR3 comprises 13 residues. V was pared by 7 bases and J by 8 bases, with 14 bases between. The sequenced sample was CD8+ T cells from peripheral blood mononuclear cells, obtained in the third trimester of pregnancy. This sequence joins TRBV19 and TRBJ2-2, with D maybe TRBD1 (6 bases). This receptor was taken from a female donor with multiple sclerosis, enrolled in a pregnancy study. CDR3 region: CASNEGDIGELFF. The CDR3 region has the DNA TGTGCCAGTAACGAGGGGGATATTGGGGAGCTGTTTTTT.